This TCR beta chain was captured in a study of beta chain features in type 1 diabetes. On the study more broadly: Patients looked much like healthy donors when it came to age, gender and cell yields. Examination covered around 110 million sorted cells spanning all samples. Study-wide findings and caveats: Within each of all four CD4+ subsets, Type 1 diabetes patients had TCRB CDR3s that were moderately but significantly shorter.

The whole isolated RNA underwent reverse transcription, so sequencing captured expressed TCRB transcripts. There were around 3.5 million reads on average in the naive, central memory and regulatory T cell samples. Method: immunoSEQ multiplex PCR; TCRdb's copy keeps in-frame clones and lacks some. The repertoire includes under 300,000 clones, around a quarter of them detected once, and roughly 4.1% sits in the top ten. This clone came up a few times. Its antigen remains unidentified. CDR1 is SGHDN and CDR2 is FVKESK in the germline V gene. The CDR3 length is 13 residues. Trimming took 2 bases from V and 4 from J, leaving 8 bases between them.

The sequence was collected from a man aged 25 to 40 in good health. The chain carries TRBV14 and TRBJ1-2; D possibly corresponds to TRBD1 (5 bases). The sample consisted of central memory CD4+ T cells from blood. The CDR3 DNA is TGTGCCAGCAGCCAACTCGGGACCTATGGCTACACCTTC. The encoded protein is CASSQLGTYGYTF.